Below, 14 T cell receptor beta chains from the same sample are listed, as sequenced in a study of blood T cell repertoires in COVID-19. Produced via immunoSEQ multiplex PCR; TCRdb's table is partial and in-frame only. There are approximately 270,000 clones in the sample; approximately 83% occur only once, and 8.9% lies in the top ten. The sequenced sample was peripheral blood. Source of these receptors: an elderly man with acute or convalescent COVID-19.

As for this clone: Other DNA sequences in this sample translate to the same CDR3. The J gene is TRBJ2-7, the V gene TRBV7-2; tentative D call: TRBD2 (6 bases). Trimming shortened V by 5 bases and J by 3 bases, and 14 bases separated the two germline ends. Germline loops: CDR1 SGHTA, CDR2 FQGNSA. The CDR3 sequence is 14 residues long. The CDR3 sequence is CASSPGTGGYEQYF. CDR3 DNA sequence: TGTGCCAGCAGCCCCGGGACTGGAGGCTACGAGCAGTACTTC.

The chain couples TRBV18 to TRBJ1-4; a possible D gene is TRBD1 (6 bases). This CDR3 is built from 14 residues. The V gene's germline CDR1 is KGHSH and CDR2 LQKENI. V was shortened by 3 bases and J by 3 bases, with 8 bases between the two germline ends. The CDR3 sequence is CASSPQGSNEKLFF. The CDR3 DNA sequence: TGTGCCAGCTCACCCCAGGGGTCTAATGAAAAACTGTTTTTT.

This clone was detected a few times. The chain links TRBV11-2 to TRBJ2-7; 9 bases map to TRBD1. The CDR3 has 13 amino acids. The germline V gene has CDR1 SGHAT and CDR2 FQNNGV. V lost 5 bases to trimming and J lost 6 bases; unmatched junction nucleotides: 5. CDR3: CASSLLDRGEQYF. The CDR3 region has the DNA TGTGCCAGCAGCCTATTGGACAGGGGCGAGCAGTACTTC.

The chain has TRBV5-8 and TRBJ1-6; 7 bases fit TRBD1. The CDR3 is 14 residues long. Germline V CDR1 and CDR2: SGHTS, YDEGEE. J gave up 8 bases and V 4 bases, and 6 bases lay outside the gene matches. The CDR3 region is CASSPGTAYSPLHF. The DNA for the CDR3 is TGTGCCAGCAGCCCTGGGACAGCATATTCACCCCTCCACTTT. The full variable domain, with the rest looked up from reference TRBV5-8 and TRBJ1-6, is EAGVTQSPTHLIKTRGQQATLRCSPISGHTSVYWYQQALGLGLQFLLWYDEGEERNRGNFPPRFSGRQFPNYSSELNVNALELEDSALYLCASSPGTAYSPLHFGNGTRLTVT.

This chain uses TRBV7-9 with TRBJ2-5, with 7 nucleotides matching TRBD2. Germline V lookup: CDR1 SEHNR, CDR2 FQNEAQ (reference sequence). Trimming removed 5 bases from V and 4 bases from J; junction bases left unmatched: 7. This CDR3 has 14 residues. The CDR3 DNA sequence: TGTGCCAGCAGCCCCTTGGGGGGGACAGAGACCCAGTACTTC. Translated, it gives CASSPLGGTETQYF.

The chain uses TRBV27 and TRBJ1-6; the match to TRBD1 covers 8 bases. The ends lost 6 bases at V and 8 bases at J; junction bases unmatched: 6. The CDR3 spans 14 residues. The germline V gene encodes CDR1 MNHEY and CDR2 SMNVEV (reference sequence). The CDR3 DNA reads TGTGCCAGCAGGCCGGGACAGGTGGATTCACCCCTCCACTTT. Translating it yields CASRPGQVDSPLHF.

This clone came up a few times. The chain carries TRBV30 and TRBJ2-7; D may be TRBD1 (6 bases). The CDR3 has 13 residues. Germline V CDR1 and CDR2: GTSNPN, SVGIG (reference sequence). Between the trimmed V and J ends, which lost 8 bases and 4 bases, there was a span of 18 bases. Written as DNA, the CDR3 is TGTGCCCGACTACGGGACAAATTTTACGAGCAGTACTTC. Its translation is CARLRDKFYEQYF.

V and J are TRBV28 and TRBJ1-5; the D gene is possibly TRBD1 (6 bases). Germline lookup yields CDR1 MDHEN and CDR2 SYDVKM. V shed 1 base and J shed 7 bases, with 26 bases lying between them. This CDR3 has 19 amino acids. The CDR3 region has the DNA TGTGCCAGCAGTTTATATTTACGTCGAAACAGGGCAAGAGGACAGCCCCAGCATTTT. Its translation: CASSLYLRRNRARGQPQHF.

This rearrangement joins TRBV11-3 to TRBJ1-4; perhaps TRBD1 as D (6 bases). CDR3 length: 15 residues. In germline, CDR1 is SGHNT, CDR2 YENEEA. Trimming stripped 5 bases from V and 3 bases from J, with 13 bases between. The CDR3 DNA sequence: TGTGCCAGCAGCCACAGACAGGCCTCTAATGAAAAACTGTTTTTT. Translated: CASSHRQASNEKLFF.

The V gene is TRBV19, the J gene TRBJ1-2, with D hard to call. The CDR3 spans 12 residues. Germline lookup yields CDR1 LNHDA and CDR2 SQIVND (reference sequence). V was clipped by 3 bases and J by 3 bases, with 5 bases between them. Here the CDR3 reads CASSIDYYGYTF. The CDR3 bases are TGTGCCAGTAGTATTGACTACTATGGCTACACCTTC.

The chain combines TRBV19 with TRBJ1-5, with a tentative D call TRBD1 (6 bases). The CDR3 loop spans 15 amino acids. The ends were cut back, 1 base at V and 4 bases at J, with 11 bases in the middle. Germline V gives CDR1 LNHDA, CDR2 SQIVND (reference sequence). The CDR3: CASSIVQGSNQPQHF. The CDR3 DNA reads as TGTGCCAGTAGTATAGTACAGGGATCGAATCAGCCCCAGCATTTT. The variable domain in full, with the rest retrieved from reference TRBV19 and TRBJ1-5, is DGGITQSPKYLFRKEGQNVTLSCEQNLNHDAMYWYRQDPGQGLRLIYYSQIVNDFQKGDIAEGYSVSREKKESFPLTVTSAQKNPTAFYLCASSIVQGSNQPQHFGDGTRLSIL.

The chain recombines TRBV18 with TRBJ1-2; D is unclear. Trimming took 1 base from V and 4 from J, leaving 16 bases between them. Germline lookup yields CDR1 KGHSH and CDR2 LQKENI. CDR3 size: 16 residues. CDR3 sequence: CASSPQMSGDAYGYTF. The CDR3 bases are TGTGCCAGCTCACCACAAATGAGCGGGGATGCCTATGGCTACACCTTC.

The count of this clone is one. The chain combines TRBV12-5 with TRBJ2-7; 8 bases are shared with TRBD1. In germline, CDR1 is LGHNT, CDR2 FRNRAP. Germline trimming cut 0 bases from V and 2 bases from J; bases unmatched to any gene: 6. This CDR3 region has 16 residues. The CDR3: CASGLVLGQDTYEQYF. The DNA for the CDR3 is TGTGCTAGTGGTTTGGTACTGGGACAGGATACCTACGAGCAGTACTTC.

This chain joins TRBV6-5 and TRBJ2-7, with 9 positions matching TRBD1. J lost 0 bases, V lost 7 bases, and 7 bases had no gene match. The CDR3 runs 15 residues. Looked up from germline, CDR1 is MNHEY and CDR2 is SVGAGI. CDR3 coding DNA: TGTGCCAGCACCCTAGGACAGGGGCGCTCCTACGAGCAGTACTTC. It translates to CASTLGQGRSYEQYF.